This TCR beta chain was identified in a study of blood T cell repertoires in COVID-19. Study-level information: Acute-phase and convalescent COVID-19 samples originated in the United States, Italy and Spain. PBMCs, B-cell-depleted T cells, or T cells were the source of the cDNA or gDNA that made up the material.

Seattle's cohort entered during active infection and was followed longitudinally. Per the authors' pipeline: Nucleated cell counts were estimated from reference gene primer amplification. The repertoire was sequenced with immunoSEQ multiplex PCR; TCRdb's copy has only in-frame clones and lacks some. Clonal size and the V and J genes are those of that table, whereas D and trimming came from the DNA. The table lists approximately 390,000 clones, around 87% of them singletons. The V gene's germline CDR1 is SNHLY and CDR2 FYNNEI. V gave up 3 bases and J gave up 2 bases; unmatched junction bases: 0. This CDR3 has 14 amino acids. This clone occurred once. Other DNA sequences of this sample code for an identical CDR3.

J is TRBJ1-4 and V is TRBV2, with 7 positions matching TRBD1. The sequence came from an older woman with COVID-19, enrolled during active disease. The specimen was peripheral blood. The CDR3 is CASSDRGTNEKLFF. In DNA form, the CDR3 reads TGTGCCAGCAGTGACAGGGGGACTAATGAAAAACTGTTTTTT.